One and the same sample provided the 15 T cell receptor beta chains below, sequenced in a study of blood T cell repertoires in COVID-19. Libraries were prepared by immunoSEQ multiplex PCR; TCRdb keeps only in-frame clonotypes and omits some of them. The table records about 88,000 clones, approximately 86% of them present only once. The sequenced sample was peripheral blood. These receptors all stem from a male donor with acute or convalescent COVID-19.

The gene calls are TRBV5-1 and TRBJ1-4; 8 bases are shared with TRBD1. The CDR3 consists of 15 residues. Losses at the gene ends were 0 bases for V and 7 bases for J; bases not matched to a gene: 5. Germline CDR1 is SGHRS and CDR2 is YFSETQ. CDR3 region: CASSLDQGAGEKLFF. In DNA form, the CDR3 reads TGCGCCAGCAGCTTGGATCAGGGGGCCGGTGAAAAACTGTTTTTT. Using reference TRBV5-1 and TRBJ1-4 for the parts outside the CDR3, the full variable domain is KAGVTQTPRYLIKTRGQQVTLSCSPISGHRSVSWYQQTPGQGLQFLFEYFSETQRNKGNFPGRFSGRQFSNSRSEMNVSTLELGDSALYLCASSLDQGAGEKLFFGSGTQLSVL.

The rearrangement joins TRBV28 to TRBJ2-4, with 10 bases lining up with TRBD1. J gave up 2 bases and V 6 bases, and 7 bases lay outside the gene matches. CDR1 is MDHEN and CDR2 is SYDVKM in the germline V gene. The CDR3 runs to 16 residues. The CDR3 here is CASRPGQGSSKNIQYF. CDR3 bases: TGTGCCAGCAGGCCGGGACAGGGGTCTTCCAAAAACATTCAGTACTTC.

The rearrangement links TRBV7-2 to TRBJ2-3, with D perhaps TRBD1 (7 bases). CDR1 and CDR2 from the germline V gene are SGHTA and FQGNSA. The CDR3 is made up of 14 amino acids. With 4 bases removed from V and 6 bases from J, the gap between germline ends came to 14 bases. CDR3 DNA: TGTGCCAGCAGCTGGAGACAGGGACTGGATACGCAGTATTTT. Translated, it gives CASSWRQGLDTQYF.

The CDR3 reads CASSLKGPGQSNYGYTF. CDR3 sequence (DNA): TGTGCCAGCAGCTTAAAGGGTCCTGGACAGTCCAACTATGGCTACACCTTC. The chain recombines TRBV7-6 with TRBJ1-2, with D possibly TRBD1 on 6 matching bases. V was cut by 2 bases and J by 2 bases, with 18 bases left in between. CDR3 length: 17 residues. Germline CDR1 is SGHVS and CDR2 is FNYEAQ.

The rearrangement links TRBV14 to TRBJ2-5; D gene uncertain. The CDR3 extends over 14 amino acids. Germline V CDR1 and CDR2: SGHDN, FVKESK. V lost 0 bases and J lost 0, with 5 bases in between. The CDR3, as DNA: TGTGCCAGCAGCCAAGATAACAACCAAGAGACCCAGTACTTC. It codes for CASSQDNNQETQYF.

This sequence joins TRBV25-1 and TRBJ2-5; D is perhaps TRBD2 (7 bases). CDR1 is MGHDK, CDR2 SYGVNS, per germline. V lost 2 bases, J lost 1 base, and 14 bases lay in between. This CDR3 comprises 16 residues. CDR3 loop: CASSEGGGMIQETQYF. CDR3 in DNA: TGTGCCAGCAGTGAAGGGGGGGGCATGATCCAAGAGACCCAGTACTTC.

The V and J genes are TRBV27 and TRBJ1-2, with D perhaps matching TRBD1 (5 bases). This CDR3 is built from 16 residues. CDR1 is MNHEY and CDR2 is SMNVEV in the germline V gene (reference sequence). V dropped 4 bases and J dropped 3 bases, with 18 bases sitting between them. The CDR3 loop reads CASSYRQRGSDYGYTF. The CDR3 DNA follows: TGTGCCAGCAGTTACCGACAGCGGGGGAGTGACTATGGCTACACCTTC.

This clone was detected once. The rearrangement uses TRBV2 and TRBJ2-3; 12 nucleotides align to TRBD2. In germline, CDR1 is SNHLY, CDR2 FYNNEI. The CDR3 has 15 amino acids. V lost 10 bases and J lost 3; bases outside the gene matches: 8. CDR3 residues: CANPLAGGPTDTQYF. The CDR3 DNA is TGTGCCAACCCGCTAGCGGGGGGGCCTACAGATACGCAGTATTTT.

The rearrangement uses TRBV6-2 or TRBV6-3 and TRBJ1-2; 7 bases match TRBD1. This CDR3 is built from 15 residues. Unmatched junction bases numbered 5, after V lost 2 bases and J lost 2 bases. The germline V gene encodes CDR1 MNHEY and CDR2 SVGEGT. CDR3 loop: CASSYPPDRNYGYTF. CDR3 DNA sequence: TGTGCCAGCAGTTACCCCCCGGACAGGAACTATGGCTACACCTTC.

The chain uses TRBV5-5 and TRBJ2-7; D gene uncertain. The V gene lost 4 bases and the J gene lost 0 bases, with 17 bases spanning the gap. Germline assignment: CDR1 SGHKS and CDR2 YYEKEE (reference sequence). The CDR3 sequence is 16 residues long. DNA of the CDR3: TGTGCCAGCAGCCTGCTTTTCGGCCCTAGCTCCTACGAGCAGTACTTC. This sequence encodes CASSLLFGPSSYEQYF.

This sequence joins TRBV20-1 and TRBJ1-1; D is possibly TRBD1 (5 bases). Per the germline V gene, CDR1 is DFQATT and CDR2 is SNEGSKA (reference sequence). There are 11 residues in the CDR3. Trimming stripped 6 bases from V and 6 bases from J, with 11 bases between. The CDR3 loop reads CSARGASEAFF. The CDR3 nucleotides read TGCAGTGCCCGCGGGGCTTCTGAAGCTTTCTTT.

The chain carries TRBV5-1 and TRBJ2-1; 8 bases fit TRBD1. The CDR3 spans 14 residues. After removal of 4 bases from V and 3 bases from J, the junction contained 3 bases not matched to a gene. Per the germline V gene, CDR1 is SGHRS and CDR2 is YFSETQ. The CDR3 spells CASSEGTGYNEQFF. Here the CDR3 DNA reads TGCGCCAGCAGCGAAGGGACAGGCTACAATGAGCAGTTCTTC.

J is TRBJ2-3 and V is TRBV7-3, with TRBD1 identical over 8 bases. The J segment lost 6 bases and the V segment lost 5 bases, leaving 7 bases of the junction unmatched. The CDR3 covers 14 residues. CDR1 and CDR2 (germline): SGHTA, FQGTGA. The DNA for the CDR3 is TGTGCCAGCAGCCCAGGACAGGGACGGGATACGCAGTATTTT. Amino acid sequence: CASSPGQGRDTQYF.

CDR3 loop: CASSLSPGAGGFSGANVLTF. Here the CDR3 DNA reads TGTGCCAGCAGCTTATCTCCGGGGGCAGGGGGGTTCTCTGGGGCCAACGTCCTGACTTTC. The V and J genes are TRBV7-6 and TRBJ2-6; tentative D call: TRBD1 (7 bases). This CDR3 is built from 20 residues. Germline V gives CDR1 SGHVS, CDR2 FNYEAQ. Trimming removed 2 bases at V and 0 bases at J, with 20 bases between.

The J gene is TRBJ2-3, the V gene TRBV5-1, with 12 bases fitting TRBD2. With V trimmed by 2 bases and J by 2 bases, 9 bases remained unmatched. The V gene's germline CDR1 is SGHRS and CDR2 YFSETQ. The CDR3 extends over 18 amino acids. The CDR3 sequence: CASSFSSGGALITDTQYF. For the CDR3, the DNA is TGCGCCAGCAGCTTTTCTAGCGGGGGGGCGTTGATCACAGATACGCAGTATTTT.